This TCR beta chain derives from a study of blood T cell repertoires in COVID-19. The assay was immunoSEQ multiplex PCR, and TCRdb's table has in-frame clones only and misses some. The sample records roughly 130,000 clones, around 83% being singletons. Trimming cost V 0 bases and J 0 bases, with 8 bases left between them. Per germline, CDR1 MNHNS and CDR2 SASEGT. The CDR3 length is 15 residues. The chain joins TRBV6-1 to TRBJ1-2, with D possibly TRBD1 on 5 matching bases. Sequenced material: PBMCs or T cells enriched from blood (not recorded which). This clonotype was obtained from a man aged 45-65 years who had recovered from COVID-19. The CDR3 here is CASSEAPTANYGYTF. The CDR3 nucleotides read TGTGCCAGCAGTGAAGCGCCGACAGCTAACTATGGCTACACCTTC.